The clone carrying this T cell receptor (beta chain) appeared many times. The target antigen is unknown. Amplification targeted TCR beta CDR3 regions from RNA transcripts. The HTBI set primed first-round TCR CDR3 RT-PCR. Via MiXCR, TCRdb re-called the multiplex PCR reads, giving one row per CDR3 protein. This repertoire shows approximately 700,000 distinct CDR3 sequences, 40% to 55% found once; its top ten account for about 7.7%. The data were taken from a study of T cells in Graves' hyperthyroidism and ophthalmopathy. Germline CDR1 WSHSY, CDR2 SAAADI. V was clipped by 3 bases and J by 0 bases; unmatched bases: 7. The CDR3 is 16 amino acids. Whole-study findings and limits: Blood also held most thyroid clonotypes expanded beyond 0.001.

Sequenced input: peripheral blood or thyroid tissue (not recorded which). The sequence was obtained from an adult man with Graves' disease, either hyperthyroidism or ophthalmopathy (not recorded which). The chain recombines TRBV10-2 with TRBJ2-7; 8 bases are a match to TRBD1. In DNA form, the CDR3 reads TGCGCCAGCAGTGACCCGGACAGGGATAGCTCCTACGAGCAGTACTTC. Encoded protein: CASSDPDRDSSYEQYF.